The clone carrying this TCR beta chain occurred once. The data are from a study of cytomegalovirus exposure and HLA in healthy donors. The CDR3 runs to 17 residues. Trimming cost V 6 bases and J 6 bases; bases outside gene matches: 11. The germline gives CDR1 SGHAT, CDR2 FQNNGV. PCR employed 60 Vbeta and 13 Jbeta primers. Generated by immunoSEQ multiplex PCR, the TCRdb table keeps only in-frame clones and is missing some. This sample yields about 140,000 clones, of which over 75% are seen a single time; 1.5% to 2% belongs to the top ten. The TCR comes from a man aged 35 to 55 in good health and CMV-seronegative. Source material: PBMCs. V usage is TRBV11-2 and J usage is TRBJ2-2; 12 bases agree with TRBD2. DNA for the CDR3: TGTGCCAGCAGTAACATGGGGGGGACTAGCGGGTCCGGGGAGCTGTTTTTT. The encoded protein is CASSNMGGTSGSGELFF.